A single sample gave rise to the 13 T cell receptor beta chains below, sequenced in a study of blood T cells in healthy people across ages. A second PCR of roughly 7 to 11 cycles used a sample-barcoded 5' primer and a J-beta primer mix. From the 5' RACE reads, TCRdb called clonotypes with MiXCR, one entry per CDR3 protein. The repertoire includes 1 million or so distinct CDR3 sequences, 25% of them detected once, and around 0.75% sits in the top ten. The same data also contributed to another study, on T cells of mothers and their children.

Material: blood. These receptors originate from a girl aged 2-10 years in good health.

The CDR3 DNA reads as TGCGCCAGCCGCACTAGCGATCACACCGGGGAGCTGTTTTTT. This translates into CASRTSDHTGELFF. The chain employs TRBV5-1 and TRBJ2-2; TRBD2 matches 7 bases. The CDR3 sequence is 14 residues long. Germline-derived CDR1 and CDR2 are SGHRS and YFSETQ. V was clipped by 7 bases and J by 3 bases; unmatched bases: 6.

This chain connects TRBV12-3 or TRBV12-4 to TRBJ1-4; the D is unclear. CDR3 length equals 13 residues. Trimming cost V 6 bases and J 7 bases, with 12 bases left between them. Here the CDR3 DNA reads TGTGCCAGCAGGGACCAAACTGGTGAAAAACTGTTTTTT. This codes for CASRDQTGEKLFF.

The gene calls are TRBV29-1 and TRBJ2-3; D is unresolved. V lost 6 bases to trimming and J lost 6 bases, with 10 bases between them. Germline CDR1 is SQVTM and CDR2 is ANQGSEA. The length of the CDR3 is 11 residues. The CDR3 sequence: CSVPLVDTQYF. For the CDR3, the DNA is TGCAGCGTCCCTCTGGTGGATACGCAGTATTTT.

The chain is built from TRBV29-1 and TRBJ2-7; D ambiguous. CDR1 and CDR2 from the germline V gene are SQVTM and ANQGSEA. The CDR3 covers 12 residues. Trimming took off 7 bases at V and 7 bases at J, with 17 bases between the two ends. The CDR3 nucleotides read TGCAGCGCCTCGGACGCCACTAAGGAGCAGTACTTC. This sequence encodes CSASDATKEQYF.

In its sample, this clonotype was seen a few times. V and J are TRBV12-3 or TRBV12-4 and TRBJ1-4; D may be TRBD1 (5 bases). V was pared by 5 bases and J by 0 bases, with 10 bases between. CDR3 size: 15 residues. This CDR3 reads CASSLSQATNEKLFF. In DNA form, the CDR3 reads TGTGCCAGCAGTCTTTCACAGGCAACTAATGAAAAACTGTTTTTT.

The chain is built from TRBV7-2 and TRBJ2-7; the match to TRBD2 covers 14 bases. The CDR3 covers 15 residues. V lost 4 bases, J lost 9 bases, and 8 bases stayed unmatched. Germline assignment: CDR1 SGHTA and CDR2 FQGNSA. CDR3 in amino acids: CASSSGLAGEVWQYF. The CDR3 bases are TGTGCCAGCAGCTCGGGACTAGCGGGGGAGGTATGGCAGTACTTC.

The chain combines TRBV5-1 with TRBJ2-2; D not certain. In germline, CDR1 is SGHRS, CDR2 YFSETQ. Trimming took off 4 bases at V and 3 bases at J, with 13 bases between the two ends. This CDR3 is built from 15 residues. The CDR3 spells CASSPTTADTGELFF. CDR3 sequence (DNA): TGCGCCAGCAGCCCTACGACGGCAGACACCGGGGAGCTGTTTTTT.

The chain joins TRBV9 to TRBJ2-7; the D gene is possibly TRBD1 (6 bases). Deletions cut 1 base from V and 2 bases from J, with 25 bases between. Germline-derived CDR1 and CDR2 are SGDLS and YYNGEE. The CDR3 consists of 19 residues. The CDR3 DNA follows: TGTGCCAGCAGCGTACCAACTATGGGACCGGACAGATCCACCTACGAGCAGTACTTC. It is translated as CASSVPTMGPDRSTYEQYF.

J is TRBJ2-3 and V is TRBV28, with D possibly being TRBD1 (6 bases). The CDR3 is 15 residues long. Between the trimmed V and J ends, which lost 6 bases and 2 bases, there was a span of 15 bases. CDR1 MDHEN and CDR2 SYDVKM come from the germline V gene. The CDR3 region has the DNA TGTGCCAGCAGAGACTGGGACATGTCCACAGATACGCAGTATTTT. Translated: CASRDWDMSTDTQYF.

V is TRBV7-6 and J is TRBJ1-3; D gene uncertain. CDR3 length equals 16 residues. CDR1 is SGHVS, CDR2 FNYEAQ, per germline. The V end lost 2 bases, the J end lost 0 bases, and 11 bases lay between the germline ends. The CDR3 region is CASSLLREGSGNTIYF. The CDR3 DNA reads TGTGCCAGCAGCTTATTGCGGGAAGGCTCTGGAAACACCATATATTTT. Using reference TRBV7-6 and TRBJ1-3 for the parts outside the CDR3, the full variable domain is GAGVSQSPRYKVTKRGQDVALRCDPISGHVSLYWYRQALGQGPEFLTYFNYEAQQDKSGLPNDRFSAERPEGSISTLTIQRTEQRDSAMYRCASSLLREGSGNTIYFGEGSWLTVV.

The chain recombines TRBV7-2 with TRBJ2-5, with 10 nucleotides matching TRBD1. The J call may be wrong; the DNA end is better matched by TRBJ2-1. The CDR3 totals 15 residues. CDR1 and CDR2 (germline): SGHTA, FQGNSA. In DNA, the CDR3 is TGTGCCAGCAGCTTAGTTTGGACAGGGGGGTTTGAGCAGTTCTTC. Its protein product is CASSLVWTGGFEQFF.

The V and J genes are TRBV5-6 and TRBJ1-2, with D unclear. Trimming shortened V by 1 base and J by 1 base, and 8 bases separated the two germline ends. The length of the CDR3 is 14 residues. Germline loops: CDR1 SGHDT, CDR2 YYEEEE. CDR3 in amino acids: CASSLMLDNYGYTF. The CDR3 DNA sequence: TGTGCCAGCAGCTTGATGCTCGATAACTATGGCTACACCTTC.

This clonotype was counted only a few times. The genes are TRBV4-2 and TRBJ1-2, with TRBD1 as a possible D gene (5 bases). Germline V CDR1 and CDR2: LGHNA, YNFKEQ. Trimming took off 3 bases at V and 8 bases at J, with 25 bases between the two ends. The CDR3 totals 17 residues. The CDR3 loop reads CASSQDRTRTTLWGYTF. The CDR3 nucleotides read TGTGCCAGCAGCCAGGATCGGACACGGACTACCCTATGGGGCTACACCTTC.